The 21 T cell receptor beta chains given below trace back to one sample, sequenced in a study of graft-versus-host responses after intestinal transplantation. Assay used: immunoSEQ multiplex PCR; TCRdb lists only in-frame clones, some missing. This sample yields roughly 120,000 clones, of which 85% to 95% are seen a single time; roughly 1.2% belongs to the top ten. What these receptors recognize is not known. This specimen consisted of unstimulated CD8+ T cells sorted from spleen or lymph node cells, obtained before transplant. These receptors were collected from a human donor who was the organ donor for an intestinal transplant.

J is TRBJ2-3 and V is TRBV9, with D hard to call. The CDR3 is 13 amino acids. Germline lookup yields CDR1 SGDLS and CDR2 YYNGEE. V lost 4 bases, J lost 2 bases, and 8 bases lay in between. CDR3 sequence reads: CASSLLHTDTQYF. For the CDR3, the DNA is TGTGCCAGCAGCCTCCTCCACACAGATACGCAGTATTTT.

The V gene is TRBV19, the J gene TRBJ1-1; 7 bases are a match to TRBD1. The CDR3 totals 16 residues. V lost 7 bases, J lost 0 bases, and 11 bases stayed unmatched. The germline CDR1 and CDR2 sequences are LNHDA and SQIVND (reference sequence). Here the CDR3 reads CASTPNRGGVNTEAFF. DNA for the CDR3: TGTGCCAGTACCCCAAACAGGGGAGGAGTGAACACTGAAGCTTTCTTT.

The V gene is TRBV28, the J gene TRBJ2-5, with D unresolved. V dropped 3 bases and J dropped 2 bases, with 10 bases sitting between them. Per germline, CDR1 MDHEN and CDR2 SYDVKM. The CDR3 length is 14 residues. The CDR3 protein is CASSFSQIQETQYF. Written as DNA, the CDR3 is TGTGCCAGCAGTTTTTCCCAGATTCAAGAGACCCAGTACTTC. The full variable domain, in which reference TRBV28 and TRBJ2-5 provide the parts outside the CDR3, is DVKVTQSSRYLVKRTGEKVFLECVQDMDHENMFWYRQDPGLGLRLIYFSYDVKMKEKGDIPEGYSVSREKKERFSLILESASTNQTSMYLCASSFSQIQETQYFGPGTRLLVL.

The chain is built from TRBV4-1 and TRBJ1-1, with D possibly TRBD1 on 5 matching bases. Germline V gene sequence: CDR1 MGHRA, CDR2 YSYEKL. V was trimmed by 0 bases and J by 5 bases, leaving 16 bases between them. The length of the CDR3 is 16 residues. The CDR3 DNA sequence: TGCGCCAGCAGCCAAGATGCGGGCAGGGCAGGGACTGAAGCTTTCTTT. Amino acid sequence: CASSQDAGRAGTEAFF.

The chain uses TRBV6-1 and TRBJ2-5; D not resolved. V dropped 0 bases and J dropped 4 bases, with 9 bases sitting between them. The germline gives CDR1 MNHNS, CDR2 SASEGT. CDR3 length: 14 amino acids. The CDR3, as DNA: TGTGCCAGCAGTGAAGCCGCCTGGGTAGAGACCCAGTACTTC. It codes for CASSEAAWVETQYF.

J is TRBJ1-5 and V is TRBV19, with D hard to call. From germline, CDR1 is LNHDA and CDR2 SQIVND (reference sequence). The CDR3 contains 15 residues. V shed 6 bases and J shed 1 base, with 13 bases lying between them. The CDR3 spells CASSLMGGSNQPQHF. CDR3 coding DNA: TGTGCCAGTAGCCTTATGGGCGGCAGCAATCAGCCCCAGCATTTT.

V is TRBV10-1 and J is TRBJ2-5; 7 positions agree with TRBD1. The germline CDR1 and CDR2 sequences are WNHNN and SYGVQD (reference sequence). V was pared by 4 bases and J by 6 bases, with 5 bases of the junction left unmatched. The CDR3 loop spans 13 amino acids. This CDR3 is CASSGQGSQTQYF. The CDR3 DNA follows: TGCGCCAGCAGTGGACAGGGTTCGCAGACCCAGTACTTC.

The chain couples TRBV7-2 to TRBJ2-2; D is perhaps TRBD1 or TRBD2 (5 bases each). Germline V gene sequence: CDR1 SGHTA, CDR2 FQGNSA. V was trimmed by 2 bases and J by 2 bases, leaving 18 bases between them. This CDR3 spans 18 amino acids. DNA for the CDR3: TGTGCCAGCAGCTTATGGGGGAAGGGGCCCGGCAACACCGGGGAGCTGTTTTTT. Translating it yields CASSLWGKGPGNTGELFF.

The CDR3 reads CASSDGTSGYTGELFF. The CDR3 bases are TGTGCCAGCAGCGATGGGACTAGCGGATACACCGGGGAGCTGTTTTTT. This chain connects TRBV5-4 to TRBJ2-2, with 11 nucleotides matching TRBD2. The CDR3 contains 16 residues. The trim removed 4 bases at V and 3 bases at J, leaving 5 bases unmatched. Looked up from germline, CDR1 is SGHNT and CDR2 is YYREEE (reference sequence).

This clone occurred once. The chain uses TRBV5-1 and TRBJ2-4, with D tentatively TRBD1 or TRBD2 (5 bases each). Trimming removed 0 bases from V and 6 bases from J, with 13 bases in between. This CDR3 contains 15 residues. Germline values: CDR1 SGHRS, CDR2 YFSETQ. The CDR3 DNA reads as TGCGCCAGCAGCTTGGCCAAGGGACCCCCAAACATTCAGTACTTC. This translates into CASSLAKGPPNIQYF.

DNA for the CDR3: TGTGCCAGCAGCTCCAGGGTGGTAAACACTGAAGCTTTCTTT. Translating it yields CASSSRVVNTEAFF. This chain connects TRBV5-5 to TRBJ1-1; D is perhaps TRBD1 (5 bases). Germline loops: CDR1 SGHKS, CDR2 YYEKEE (reference sequence). The CDR3 runs to 14 residues. V shed 3 bases and J shed 2 bases, with 11 bases lying between them.

The genes are TRBV19 and TRBJ2-5; 9 positions match TRBD2. V lost 10 bases, J lost 5 bases, and 14 bases stayed unmatched. CDR3 length equals 15 residues. The germline gives CDR1 LNHDA, CDR2 SQIVND (reference sequence). Here the CDR3 DNA reads TGTGCCACCCGCGCGAGCGGGAGGAGGTTCGAGACCCAGTACTTC. Translated, it gives CATRASGRRFETQYF.

This chain links TRBV19 with TRBJ2-1, with 7 bases identical to TRBD1. Losses at the gene ends were 3 bases for V and 6 bases for J; bases not matched to a gene: 5. The germline V gene has CDR1 LNHDA and CDR2 SQIVND (reference sequence). This CDR3 has 14 residues. This CDR3 reads CASSIMAGGNEQFF. For the CDR3, the DNA is TGTGCCAGTAGTATTATGGCAGGGGGCAATGAGCAGTTCTTC. The full variable domain, rest sourced from reference TRBV19 and TRBJ2-1, is DGGITQSPKYLFRKEGQNVTLSCEQNLNHDAMYWYRQDPGQGLRLIYYSQIVNDFQKGDIAEGYSVSREKKESFPLTVTSAQKNPTAFYLCASSIMAGGNEQFFGPGTRLTVL.

The V call is TRBV6-1, the J call TRBJ1-1; 8 nucleotides agree with TRBD1. J was trimmed by 5 bases and V by 4 bases; bases with no gene match: 9. Germline-derived CDR1 and CDR2 are MNHNS and SASEGT. CDR3 size: 15 residues. The CDR3 sequence: CASSVKPGGGTEAFF. The CDR3 DNA follows: TGTGCCAGCAGTGTGAAGCCAGGGGGCGGGACTGAAGCTTTCTTT.

The genes are TRBV2 and TRBJ1-3, with TRBD1 matching over 8 bases. Germline-derived CDR1 and CDR2 are SNHLY and FYNNEI. The CDR3 spans 15 residues. The V and J ends lost 6 bases and 0 bases, in that order; junction bases with no gene match: 4. CDR3 nucleotide sequence: TGTGCCAGCAGCCAAGACAGGGGCTCTGGAAACACCATATATTTT. As protein: CASSQDRGSGNTIYF.

The J gene is TRBJ2-5, the V gene TRBV30, with TRBD2 matching 9 bases. Germline loops: CDR1 GTSNPN, CDR2 SVGIG (reference sequence). The junction had 14 bases not matched to a gene; V was cut back by 1 base and J by 5 bases. This CDR3 spans 17 amino acids. The CDR3 sequence is CAWSETPGLAGSETQYF. The DNA of the CDR3 is TGTGCCTGGAGTGAGACCCCGGGGCTAGCGGGATCTGAGACCCAGTACTTC.

The V gene is TRBV7-8, the J gene TRBJ2-5; 12 nucleotides agree with TRBD2. V shed 3 bases, J shed 2 bases, and the junction held 7 bases outside the gene matches. From germline, CDR1 is SGHVS and CDR2 FQNEAQ. This CDR3 spans 17 amino acids. In DNA form, the CDR3 reads TGTGCCAGCAGCTTGCGACTAGCGGGAGACCCGCAAGAGACCCAGTACTTC. Protein: CASSLRLAGDPQETQYF. The full variable domain, in which reference TRBV7-8 and TRBJ2-5 provide the parts outside the CDR3, is GAGVSQSPRYKVAKRGQDVALRCDPISGHVSLFWYQQALGQGPEFLTYFQNEAQLDKSGLPSDRFFAERPEGSVSTLKIQRTQQEDSAVYLCASSLRLAGDPQETQYFGPGTRLLVL.

About this clone itself: The sample carries other DNA sequences with the same CDR3. The V gene is TRBV27, the J gene TRBJ2-5; D perhaps matches TRBD2 (6 bases). The CDR3 is made up of 14 amino acids. Germline V gene lookup returns CDR1 MNHEY and CDR2 SMNVEV (reference sequence). The V end was cut by 5 bases, the J end by 0 bases, with 10 bases between. The CDR3 nucleotides are TGTGCCAGCAGTCCATGGGACTACCAAGAGACCCAGTACTTC. Its translation: CASSPWDYQETQYF.

The chain has TRBV4-1 and TRBJ2-1; 9 nucleotides line up with TRBD1. V shed 0 bases and J 7 bases; nucleotides not matched to a gene: 4. Germline CDR1 reads MGHRA; CDR2 reads YSYEKL. The CDR3 extends over 15 amino acids. CDR3 sequence reads: CASSQDPGTGNEQFF. The CDR3 DNA reads TGCGCCAGCAGCCAAGACCCCGGGACAGGGAATGAGCAGTTCTTC.

The chain carries TRBV10-3 and TRBJ2-5; 10 bases agree with TRBD1. The DNA end is more similar to TRBJ2-7, so the J call may be wrong. Germline CDR1 ENHRY, CDR2 SYGVKD. CDR3 length: 15 residues. DNA of the CDR3: TGTGCCATCAGTGAGCCCGGACAGGGGGGTTACGAGCAGTACTTC. Protein: CAISEPGQGGYEQYF.

This chain uses TRBV21-1 with TRBJ2-3; TRBD1 reflects the table's D call only, with no check against the DNA. TRBV21-1 is marked as a pseudogene. This CDR3 spans 15 amino acids. This chain's CDR3 is CASSKGTGGTDTQYF. As DNA, the CDR3 is TGTGCCAGCAGCAAAGGGACAGGGGGAACAGATACGCAGTATTTT.